This T cell receptor beta chain emerged from a study of blood T cell repertoires in COVID-19. Trimming removed 4 bases at V and 4 bases at J, with 10 bases between. Germline-derived CDR1 and CDR2 are SGHTS and YDEGEE. The CDR3 covers 13 residues. TCRdb's copy holds only in-frame clones and misses some; the assay was immunoSEQ multiplex PCR. The repertoire holds hundreds of thousands of clones, with about 83% as singletons. Sequencing was carried out using PBMCs or T cells enriched from blood (not recorded which). This clonotype was sampled from a woman aged 40-49 years who had recovered from COVID-19. The gene calls are TRBV5-8 and TRBJ2-3; the D gene is possibly TRBD1 (5 bases). For the CDR3, the DNA is TGTGCCAGCAGCGTACAAGGGGCAGATACGCAGTATTTT. Translated, it gives CASSVQGADTQYF.